This T cell receptor beta chain was found in a study of blood T cell repertoires in COVID-19. Turning to the study itself: Acute-phase and convalescent COVID-19 samples originated in the United States, Italy and Spain. Sources were T cells, B-cell-depleted T cells, or PBMCs; the material itself was cDNA or gDNA.

Libraries were prepared by immunoSEQ multiplex PCR; TCRdb keeps only in-frame clonotypes and omits some of them. The table lists around 400,000 clones, more than 85% of them singletons. The cohort comprised adults aged roughly 18 to 95 years residing in approximately 25 US areas. Clinical histories supplied by participants themselves formed the basis of cohort assignment. CDR1 SNHLY and CDR2 FYNNEI come from the germline V gene. The V gene end was trimmed by 6 bases and the J gene end by 1 base; junction bases not matched to a gene: 6. The CDR3 loop spans 15 amino acids. The specimen sequenced was PBMCs or T cells enriched from blood (not recorded which). This TCR came from a woman aged 35 to 49 who had been exposed to COVID-19. The gene calls are TRBV2 and TRBJ1-1, with 9 bases lining up with TRBD1. Written as DNA, the CDR3 is TGTGCCAGCAGCCGAAGGACAGGGGCGAACACTGAAGCTTTCTTT. It specifies CASSRRTGANTEAFF.